This entry lists 24 T cell receptor beta chains sequenced from one sample in a study of blood T cell repertoires in COVID-19. Assay: immunoSEQ multiplex PCR; the TCRdb copy retains only in-frame clones and omits some. In the table there are some 80,000 clones, about 89% of which are singletons. What was sequenced was peripheral blood. Every receptor here comes from a man aged 45-60 years with COVID-19, enrolled during active disease.

The J gene is TRBJ1-1, the V gene TRBV18; 8 bases agree with TRBD1. J lost 1 base, V lost 2 bases, and 0 bases had no gene match. Germline CDR1 KGHSH, CDR2 LQKENI. The CDR3 has 14 residues. The CDR3 loop is CASSPDRGNTEAFF. CDR3 nucleotides: TGTGCCAGCTCACCAGACAGGGGGAACACTGAAGCTTTCTTT.

This chain connects TRBV28 to TRBJ1-5; D gene unclear. This CDR3 has 12 amino acids. Trimming took 8 bases from V and 6 from J, leaving 11 bases between them. CDR1 is MDHEN and CDR2 is SYDVKM in the germline V gene. The chain's CDR3 is CASWGGSQPQHF. The DNA of the CDR3 is TGTGCCAGCTGGGGTGGGAGTCAGCCCCAGCATTTT. Combining the CDR3 with reference TRBV28 and TRBJ1-5 gives the whole variable domain DVKVTQSSRYLVKRTGEKVFLECVQDMDHENMFWYRQDPGLGLRLIYFSYDVKMKEKGDIPEGYSVSREKKERFSLILESASTNQTSMYLCASWGGSQPQHFGDGTRLSIL.

The chain carries TRBV7-2 and TRBJ2-1; possible D gene TRBD2, 5 bases. Trimming stripped 0 bases from V and 12 bases from J, with 12 bases between. There are 13 residues in the CDR3. The germline V gene has CDR1 SGHTA and CDR2 FQGNSA. CDR3 residues: CASSLAGALVQFF. CDR3 DNA: TGTGCCAGCAGCTTAGCGGGAGCGTTAGTGCAGTTCTTC.

The chain carries TRBV2 and TRBJ2-1; 10 nucleotides agree with TRBD2. V shed 4 bases and J 0 bases; nucleotides not matched to a gene: 15. CDR1 is SNHLY, CDR2 FYNNEI, per germline. The CDR3 extends over 20 amino acids. The CDR3 loop is CASSAPWGTSVTSSYNEQFF. DNA of the CDR3: TGTGCCAGCAGTGCCCCCTGGGGGACTAGCGTAACGAGCTCCTACAATGAGCAGTTCTTC.

The V and J genes are TRBV24-1 and TRBJ2-1; D possibly corresponds to TRBD2 (5 bases). Trimming pared 1 base from V and 6 bases from J, leaving 9 bases between. The CDR3 totals 14 residues. CDR1 is KGHDR and CDR2 is SFDVKD in the germline V gene. CDR3 in DNA: TGTGCCACCAGTGATTTATCGGGGTCCAATGAGCAGTTCTTC. As protein: CATSDLSGSNEQFF.

The chain employs TRBV19 and TRBJ1-5; perhaps TRBD1 as D (5 bases). Per the germline V gene, CDR1 is LNHDA and CDR2 is SQIVND (reference sequence). The V gene lost 4 bases and the J gene lost 15 bases, with 13 bases spanning the gap. This CDR3 comprises 11 residues. The CDR3 protein is CASSTQGLRHF. As DNA, the CDR3 is TGTGCCAGTAGTACCCAGGGTTTACGGCATTTT.

The J gene is TRBJ1-2, the V gene TRBV5-4; perhaps TRBD1 as D (6 bases). The length of the CDR3 is 11 residues. Germline CDR1 reads SGHNT; CDR2 reads YYREEE (reference sequence). Trimming pared 6 bases from V and 7 bases from J, leaving 10 bases between. CDR3 sequence (DNA): TGTGCCAGCACAGGGGTGGGTGGCTACACCTTC. This codes for CASTGVGGYTF.

The V gene is TRBV7-9, the J gene TRBJ2-3; 9 bases map to TRBD1. The V gene's germline CDR1 is SEHNR and CDR2 FQNEAQ (reference sequence). The CDR3 is 16 residues long. Germline trimming cut 5 bases from V and 1 base from J; bases unmatched to any gene: 7. For the CDR3, the DNA is TGTGCCAGCAGCCTCTGGGGACAGGGTGGCACAGATACGCAGTATTTT. Amino acid sequence: CASSLWGQGGTDTQYF.

This clone occurred once. The chain couples TRBV4-3 to TRBJ2-7; tentative D call: TRBD2 (6 bases). This CDR3 contains 15 residues. Germline values: CDR1 LGHNA, CDR2 YSLEER. Trimming removed 3 bases at V and 5 bases at J, with 17 bases between. The chain's CDR3 is CASSQGASAAHEQYF. CDR3 in DNA: TGCGCCAGCAGCCAGGGTGCTAGCGCTGCCCACGAGCAGTACTTC.

This clone was counted once. This chain links TRBV5-4 with TRBJ1-1, with TRBD1 identical over 8 bases. Per germline, CDR1 SGHNT and CDR2 YYREEE (reference sequence). The CDR3 is 14 amino acids. V trimming: 0 bases; J trimming: 5 bases; junction bases outside the gene matches: 3. This chain's CDR3 is CASSLGQGRTEAFF. CDR3 DNA: TGTGCCAGCAGCTTGGGACAGGGGAGGACTGAAGCTTTCTTT.

V usage is TRBV12-3 or TRBV12-4 and J usage is TRBJ1-6, with D hard to call. CDR3 length: 12 residues. With 3 bases removed from V and 9 bases from J, the gap between germline ends came to 6 bases. The CDR3 reads CASSFLVSPLHF. The CDR3 DNA reads TGTGCCAGCAGTTTTCTAGTTTCACCCCTCCACTTT.

The chain links TRBV3-1 (or the pseudogene TRBV3-2) to TRBJ2-7, with TRBD2 identical over 8 bases. The germline V gene has CDR1 LGHDT and CDR2 YNNKEL (reference sequence). Losses at the gene ends were 6 bases for V and 0 bases for J; bases not matched to a gene: 4. The CDR3 loop spans 14 amino acids. The CDR3 region is CASSISGISYEQYF. CDR3 in DNA: TGTGCCAGCAGTATTAGCGGGATCTCCTACGAGCAGTACTTC.

The V gene is TRBV27, the J gene TRBJ2-1, with TRBD1 matching 8 bases. Per the germline V gene, CDR1 is MNHEY and CDR2 is SMNVEV (reference sequence). This CDR3 comprises 14 residues. The V gene end was trimmed by 5 bases and the J gene end by 8 bases; junction bases not matched to a gene: 8. CDR3 protein: CASSVIQGVDEQFF. CDR3 bases: TGTGCCAGCAGTGTGATACAGGGGGTCGATGAGCAGTTCTTC.

The V call is TRBV10-3, the J call TRBJ2-7; 9 bases are shared with TRBD1. With 2 bases clipped from V and 5 bases from J, the junction kept 1 base outside the gene matches. CDR3 size: 13 residues. Germline-derived CDR1 and CDR2 are ENHRY and SYGVKD. For the CDR3, the DNA is TGTGCCATCAGTGAGGGGACAGGGCACGAGCAGTACTTC. This gives the protein CAISEGTGHEQYF.

The CDR3 here is CASSSREWETQYF. The CDR3 coding sequence is TGTGCCAGCAGTTCCCGCGAGTGGGAGACCCAGTACTTC. V usage is TRBV6-2 or TRBV6-3 and J usage is TRBJ2-5, with no clear D. V was pared by 4 bases and J by 5 bases, with 11 bases between. The CDR3 length is 13 residues. The germline V gene has CDR1 MNHEY and CDR2 SVGEGT.

The genes are TRBV5-4 and TRBJ2-3, with TRBD2 matching 11 bases. Germline loops: CDR1 SGHNT, CDR2 YYREEE (reference sequence). V was clipped by 0 bases and J by 5 bases; unmatched bases: 2. CDR3 length equals 15 residues. The CDR3 coding sequence is TGTGCCAGCAGCTTGGTAGCGGGAGGGATAGATACGCAGTATTTT. Its translation: CASSLVAGGIDTQYF.

CDR3 sequence (DNA): TGTGCCATCAGTGAGCCGGCCGGGTCGAAAACTGAAGCTTTCTTT. Translation gives CAISEPAGSKTEAFF. The chain carries TRBV10-3 and TRBJ1-1; D ambiguous. With 2 bases removed from V and 5 bases from J, the gap between germline ends came to 15 bases. The germline gives CDR1 ENHRY, CDR2 SYGVKD. The CDR3 totals 15 residues.

The CDR3 sequence is CASSFSSNQPQHF. Written as DNA, the CDR3 is TGTGCCAGCAGTTTCTCTAGCAATCAGCCCCAGCATTTT. V and J are TRBV27 and TRBJ1-5; no clear D gene. Germline assignment: CDR1 MNHEY and CDR2 SMNVEV (reference sequence). With 3 bases removed from V and 0 bases from J, the gap between germline ends came to 3 bases. The CDR3 runs 13 residues.

The chain is built from TRBV28 and TRBJ2-7; tentative D call: TRBD1 (5 bases). The CDR3 runs to 14 residues. The V gene's germline CDR1 is MDHEN and CDR2 SYDVKM. Deletions cut 3 bases from V and 6 bases from J, with 15 bases between. CDR3 amino acids: CASSLGPDTAEQYF. CDR3 in DNA: TGTGCCAGCAGTTTGGGGCCGGACACGGCCGAGCAGTACTTC.

The J gene is TRBJ2-5, the V gene TRBV5-1; 9 bases are a match to TRBD1. Trimming removed 3 bases from V and 1 base from J; junction bases left unmatched: 1. The CDR3 extends over 14 amino acids. Germline-derived CDR1 and CDR2 are SGHRS and YFSETQ. In DNA, the CDR3 is TGCGCCAGCAGCTCGGGACAGGGCCAAGAGACCCAGTACTTC. Protein product: CASSSGQGQETQYF.

The chain joins TRBV6-5 to TRBJ1-3; D remains ambiguous. CDR3 length equals 13 residues. V was clipped by 8 bases and J by 0 bases, with 8 bases between them. CDR1 is MNHEY and CDR2 is SVGAGI in the germline V gene. DNA for the CDR3: TGTGCCAGCCACCGGGACTCTGGAAACACCATATATTTT. Translating gives CASHRDSGNTIYF.

The chain couples TRBV30 to TRBJ2-3; 16 nucleotides match TRBD2. The CDR3 has 19 residues. Germline loops: CDR1 GTSNPN, CDR2 SVGIG (reference sequence). V was clipped by 1 base and J by 2 bases; unmatched bases: 9. CDR3 region: CAWSGQAGLAGGPTDTQYF. In nucleotides, the CDR3 is TGTGCCTGGAGTGGACAGGCGGGACTAGCGGGAGGGCCCACAGATACGCAGTATTTT.

CDR3 amino acids: CASSLYGAGSYNEQFF. Written as DNA, the CDR3 is TGTGCCAGCAGCCTTTATGGGGCCGGCTCCTACAATGAGCAGTTCTTC. The rearrangement joins TRBV5-6 to TRBJ2-1, with D perhaps matching TRBD1 (5 bases). Trimming took off 4 bases at V and 0 bases at J, with 14 bases between the two ends. The CDR3 extends over 16 amino acids. The germline V gene encodes CDR1 SGHDT and CDR2 YYEEEE.

The rearrangement uses TRBV7-9 and TRBJ2-5, with 7 bases identical to TRBD1. In germline, CDR1 is SEHNR, CDR2 FQNEAQ (reference sequence). V lost 3 bases to trimming and J lost 0 bases; unmatched junction nucleotides: 16. The CDR3 totals 19 residues. CDR3 in amino acids: CASSFGIPQGDLYQETQYF. CDR3 in DNA: TGTGCCAGCAGCTTTGGTATCCCTCAGGGGGATTTGTACCAAGAGACCCAGTACTTC.